This T cell receptor beta chain was sequenced during a study of blood T cell repertoires in COVID-19. The assay was immunoSEQ multiplex PCR, and TCRdb's table has in-frame clones only and misses some. The sample lists 200,000 to 250,000 clones, 65% to 85% occurring once. Germline lookup yields CDR1 LGHDT and CDR2 YNNKEL (reference sequence). The CDR3 has 14 residues. In assigning cohorts, the study relied on participant-reported clinical history. This clone was seen a few times. Germline and junction disagree at one end, which may indicate a read error. The receptor was isolated from a woman aged 40 to 50 with acute COVID-19. The gene calls are TRBV3-1 (or the pseudogene TRBV3-2) and TRBJ2-1; a weak D match, TRBD1 (6 bases). The sample taken for sequencing was PBMCs or T cells enriched from blood (not recorded which). The CDR3 region has the DNA TGTGCCAGCAGCAAAGAAACAGGGAACAATGAGCAGTTCTTC. Amino acid sequence: CASSKETGNNEQFF.